Following are 8 T cell receptor beta chains from one sample sequenced in a study of blood T cells in healthy people across ages. The second PCR ran about 6 to 12 cycles with a sample-barcoded 5' primer and J-beta primers. A single record per CDR3 protein comes from TCRdb applying MiXCR to the 5' RACE reads. The sample records approximately 580,000 distinct CDR3 sequences, less than 25% being singletons. The sample was also linked to a second study, of T cells of mothers and their children.

Sequenced: blood. These receptors all stem from a boy aged 5-17 years in good health.

CDR3 DNA sequence: TGTGCCAGCAGGGGGGACAGGGGGGATAATTCACCCCTCCACTTT. The encoded protein is CASRGDRGDNSPLHF. The rearrangement joins TRBV6-5 to TRBJ1-6; 11 bases match TRBD1. This CDR3 contains 15 residues. V was pared by 6 bases and J by 5 bases, with 3 bases of the junction left unmatched. CDR1 is MNHEY, CDR2 SVGAGI, per germline.

The chain joins TRBV7-2 to TRBJ2-5; D remains ambiguous. The end of the DNA aligns better with TRBJ2-7, so the J call may be wrong. The CDR3 length is 14 residues. The germline CDR1 and CDR2 sequences are SGHTA and FQGNSA. DNA for the CDR3: TGTGCCAGCAGCTTAGATCCTGGCGGCTACGAGCAGTACTTC. This gives the protein CASSLDPGGYEQYF.

This clonotype was picked up many times. The chain is built from TRBV6-1 and TRBJ2-5, with 12 bases lining up with TRBD2. V shed 2 bases, J shed 4 bases, and the junction held 8 bases outside the gene matches. This CDR3 spans 17 amino acids. Germline V gene sequence: CDR1 MNHNS, CDR2 SASEGT. The CDR3: CASSENSLLAGGETQYF. The CDR3 nucleotides read TGTGCCAGCAGTGAAAATTCCTTACTAGCGGGAGGAGAGACCCAGTACTTC.

The chain uses TRBV20-1 and TRBJ2-7; no reliable D call. The CDR3 has 15 amino acids. Trimming left V 3 bases short and J 2 bases short, with 17 bases between. Germline V gives CDR1 DFQATT, CDR2 SNEGSKA (reference sequence). The CDR3 loop reads CSARVEVLPPYEQYF. For the CDR3, the DNA is TGCAGTGCTAGGGTTGAGGTACTACCTCCCTACGAGCAGTACTTC.

The J gene is TRBJ2-5, the V gene TRBV9; D gene ambiguous. Per germline, CDR1 SGDLS and CDR2 YYNGEE. The CDR3 has 13 amino acids. V gave up 0 bases and J gave up 6 bases, with 9 bases separating them. Here the CDR3 reads CASSVDISQTQYF. The DNA for the CDR3 is TGTGCCAGCAGCGTAGACATTTCCCAGACCCAGTACTTC.

The chain combines TRBV20-1 with TRBJ2-5, with D unresolved. The DNA end is a closer match to TRBJ2-1, so the J assignment may be wrong. CDR3 size: 11 residues. The V gene's germline CDR1 is DFQATT and CDR2 SNEGSKA (reference sequence). The CDR3 protein is CSARTINEQFF. The CDR3 DNA is TGCAGTGCTAGGACGATCAATGAGCAGTTCTTC.

This clonotype was counted between two and nine times. The chain links TRBV12-3 or TRBV12-4 to TRBJ2-7; TRBD2 matches at 7 bases. This CDR3 is built from 15 residues. J gave up 1 base and V 6 bases, and 9 bases lay outside the gene matches. The CDR3 sequence is CASRRTGGRSYEQYF. CDR3 nucleotides: TGTGCCAGCAGACGAACGGGAGGACGTTCCTACGAGCAGTACTTC.

The V call is TRBV20-1, the J call TRBJ1-3; TRBD1 might be the D (5 bases). Trimming cost V 0 bases and J 0 bases, with 9 bases left between them. Per the germline V gene, CDR1 is DFQATT and CDR2 is SNEGSKA (reference sequence). The CDR3 consists of 15 residues. The CDR3 is CSARDGRDSGNTIYF. The CDR3 coding sequence is TGCAGTGCTAGAGACGGCAGGGACTCTGGAAACACCATATATTTT.